This TCR beta chain was sequenced for a study of blood T cell repertoires in COVID-19. Study as a whole: Some COVID-19 samples were acute and others convalescent; all came from the United States, Italy and Spain. T cells, B-cell-depleted T cells, or PBMCs provided the cDNA or gDNA that served as material.

Original processing methods: Researchers report that nucleated cell counts were estimated from reference gene primer amplification. The repertoire was sequenced with immunoSEQ multiplex PCR; TCRdb's copy has only in-frame clones and lacks some. V, J and clone size are taken as reported in that table, and D and trimming were inferred from the DNA itself. The sample lists 120,000 to 150,000 clones; more than 75% were seen once. Germline CDR1 and CDR2: SEHNR and FQNEAQ (reference sequence). The CDR3 contains 16 residues. Unmatched junction bases numbered 12, after V lost 5 bases and J lost 3 bases. The clonotype comes from a woman aged 45-65 years with active or convalescent COVID-19. Material: peripheral blood. The chain carries TRBV7-9 and TRBJ2-7; 8 bases are a match to TRBD1. CDR3 sequence (DNA): TGTGCCAGCAGCCCCCGCCCCCAGGGGGCATACTACGAGCAGTACTTC. As protein: CASSPRPQGAYYEQYF.